This paragraph covers one TCR beta chain sequence. This clonotype showed up just a few times. Its antigen remains unidentified. No base qualities exist here, and no much larger clone lies one base off it. Trimming at the junction amounts to 5 bases on V and 1 base on J, and the germline ends lie 15 bases apart. The germline V gene (reference sequence) yields DFQATT for CDR1 and SNEGSKA for CDR2. The CDR3, cysteine through phenylalanine, is 14 amino acids long. The CDR3 DNA has 42 bases and is translated from base 1. In the paper's terms, the treatment or condition label means: roughly 10-day PBMC culture with coronavirus spike peptide pools or control peptides (ViraFEST assay). The ViraFEST assay, used in the study, expanded antigen-specific T cells with peptide pools and then identified the expanded clonotypes through TCR sequencing. The convalescent patients' positive SARS-CoV-2 PCR tests were from March to December 2020, which was before the Alpha, Beta and Delta variants emerged in the United States. PBMCs were cultured at fewer than 2.5 million per well in IMDM supplemented with around 5% human AB serum and around 10 IU/ml IL-2, with approximately 11 ug/ml peptide pools added. On days 3 and 7, half of the culture medium was replaced with fresh IL-2-containing medium. After about nine days of culture, CD4+ T cells were isolated by negative selection with the EasySep CD4+ T cell isolation kit. Ficoll-Paque Plus gradient centrifugation was used to isolate PBMCs from whole blood, and the isolated PBMCs were then either used fresh or cryopreserved at -140C. In general, triplicate wells were set up for every culture condition.

This entry belongs to a study of vaccination and CD4 T cells after COVID-19 (dated 2022 in TCRdb). Context from the whole study: Convalescent patients had a positive SARS-CoV-2 result on nasal swab PCR, and of these patients, several had mild disease and one had severe disease. Post-COVID blood samples from convalescent patients were collected a median of around 100 days after diagnosis, with a range of 35 to 161 days. The convalescent cohort comprised six males and four females, including two Hispanic individuals, seven Caucasians, two Asians and one multiracial person. Post-vaccine blood samples were collected a median of around 70 days after the second vaccine dose, ranging from about 14 to 241 days. In under twelve COVID-19 convalescent patients and a few infection-naive healthy vaccine recipients, researchers compared the spike-specific CD4+ TCR repertoire from before mRNA vaccination with the repertoire from after. Participants received two doses of either the Pfizer-BioNTech BNT162b2 vaccine (n=8) or the Moderna mRNA-1273 vaccine (n=2). Control cultures received a CEFX viral epitope pool as the positive control, an HIV-1 Nef peptide pool as the negative control, or no peptide. Overlapping spike peptide pools from SARS-CoV-2 and from the common cold coronaviruses HCoV-NL63, HCoV-OC43 and HCoV-229E were used as culture stimuli. The paper as a whole reports these results and caveats: In convalescent patients, a median around 89% of post-vaccine SARS-CoV-2-reactive clones were detected only after vaccination, suggesting vaccine-specific priming. An increase in the median number of SARS-CoV-2-reactive clonotypes from 20 to 25 after infection to 38 after vaccination was observed, but the change was not found to be significant. Of the vaccine-specific clones in convalescent patients, 304 of 307, or nearly all, reacted only to SARS-CoV-2 spike and did not cross-react with common cold coronaviruses. The number of convalescent patients in the study was relatively small, and the study did not examine early timepoints following natural infection.

Receptor amplification or capture employed PCR. At the Johns Hopkins FTIC core, DNA from the cultured CD4+ T cells underwent TCR sequencing with the Oncomine TCR Beta short-read assay. Genomic DNA was extracted from the cultured CD4+ T cells with the QIAamp micro DNA kit. Oncomine TCR Beta libraries from cultured CD4+ T cells were pooled with unique dual indexes and sequenced on an Illumina iSeq 100. Concerning the study's data processing: Non-productive sequences were filtered out, and CDR3s that did not start with C, did not end with F or W, or were shorter than 7 amino acids were discarded. Antigen-specific clonotypes were identified using the MANAFEST web application through comparison of peptide-stimulated wells with reference and other culture wells. For a clone to be called positive, the clone needed an FDR below 0.05, an odds ratio above 5, and a productive frequency above 0.1% in at least two of three replicate wells. Cross-reactive clonotypes were defined as significantly expanded in both SARS-CoV-2 spike wells and at least one common cold coronavirus spike condition. Levenshtein distances (stringdist) and unrooted phylogenetic trees (ape) in R version 3.6.1 were used to assess CDR3 homology. TCRdb trimmed the raw reads at Q25, called clones with MiXCR and kept productive beta chains. Merged by CDR3 protein, the rows form single entries marked with the most common genes and DNA. The V and J calls, along with clone size, are taken from TCRdb and not from the paper's own processing. This sample gives around 20,000 distinct CDR3 sequences in total; just under 45% of them show up just once. Over 11% of the sample is taken by the ten largest.

Sequencing was performed on CD4+ T cells from blood, cultured in vitro. This receptor was identified in a human donor who had recovered from COVID-19. The chain is assembled from TRBV20-1 and TRBJ2-7; the D gene is perhaps TRBD1, from 5 matching bases. The CDR3 region reads CSAPGPPGSYEQYF. In nucleotide form, the sequence is TGCAGTGCTCCTGGTCCTCCAGGGTCCTACGAGCAGTACTTC.